Sequencing of this T cell receptor beta chain was carried out in a study of CD8+ T cells in alopecia areata. Treatment noted: oral pan-JAK inhibitor, 5-10 mg twice daily. Specimens obtained from alopecia areata patients comprised lesional scalp punch biopsies and peripheral blood. Extracted from the samples, RNA was reverse transcribed into cDNA to serve as the sequencing template. Clones were read by immunoSEQ multiplex PCR, and TCRdb kept only the in-frame ones, dropping some. The sample has 110,000 or so clones, around 54% seen once. Germline V gives CDR1 DFQATT, CDR2 SNEGSKA (reference sequence). With 4 bases removed from V and 2 bases from J, the gap between germline ends came to 5 bases. The CDR3 covers 11 residues. To note about this clone: Its specificity is not known.

General study findings and limits: A large proportion of expanded lesional clones were detected persisting in scalp and blood during tofacitinib.

The genes are TRBV20-1 and TRBJ1-2; D is unclear. This TCR was sampled from a human donor with alopecia areata. The material sequenced was CD4+ T cells sorted from blood, taken at week 24, from a patient treated with tofacitinib. CDR3 in DNA: TGCAGTGCTACGGACAACTATGGCTACACCTTC. Translation: CSATDNYGYTF.